The 25 T cell receptor beta chains in this list originate from one sample, sequenced in a study of blood T cell repertoires in COVID-19. Sequencing used immunoSEQ multiplex PCR; TCRdb keeps in-frame clones, though not all of them. The table lists around 400,000 clones, roughly 86% of them singletons. What was sequenced was PBMCs or T cells enriched from blood (not recorded which). The receptors come from a woman aged 25 to 39 who had recovered from COVID-19.

CDR3 bases: TGTGCCAGCAGCCAAGAGTGGTCTAGCTACGAGCAGTACTTC. The encoded protein is CASSQEWSSYEQYF. The V call is TRBV3-1 (or the pseudogene TRBV3-2), the J call TRBJ2-7; D unclear. Trimming removed 0 bases at V and 3 bases at J, with 9 bases between. The germline V gene has CDR1 LGHDT and CDR2 YNNKEL (reference sequence). CDR3 length equals 14 residues.

This sequence joins TRBV5-4 and TRBJ2-2, with TRBD2 matching over 8 bases. Per germline, CDR1 SGHNT and CDR2 YYREEE (reference sequence). With 4 bases clipped from V and 7 bases from J, the junction kept 9 bases outside the gene matches. The CDR3 spans 15 residues. The CDR3 DNA reads TGTGCCAGCAGCCGCAACGGGGGGGCTGGCGGGGAGCTGTTTTTT. Protein: CASSRNGGAGGELFF.

V usage is TRBV28 and J usage is TRBJ2-7; maybe TRBD1 (5 bases). CDR1 is MDHEN, CDR2 SYDVKM, per germline. This CDR3 spans 14 amino acids. Trimming cost V 7 bases and J 4 bases, with 17 bases left between them. CDR3 residues: CASTPMERGYEQYF. The CDR3 DNA reads TGTGCCAGCACCCCAATGGAAAGGGGATACGAGCAGTACTTC.

This sequence joins TRBV6-5 and TRBJ1-5; D uncertain. Germline-derived CDR1 and CDR2 are MNHEY and SVGAGI. With 6 bases removed from V and 4 bases from J, the gap between germline ends came to 7 bases. The CDR3 totals 12 residues. The CDR3 nucleotides are TGTGCCAGCAGACCCGAGAATCAGCCCCAGCATTTT. The encoded protein is CASRPENQPQHF.

This clone has more than one count but fewer than ten. The chain combines TRBV6-2 or TRBV6-3 with TRBJ2-6, with D perhaps matching TRBD2 (5 bases). V was shortened by 2 bases and J by 1 base, with 9 bases between the two germline ends. CDR1 and CDR2 from the germline V gene are MNHEY and SVGEGT. CDR3 length equals 16 residues. This CDR3 is CASSYLVASGANVLTF. In DNA form, the CDR3 reads TGTGCCAGCAGTTACCTTGTAGCGTCTGGGGCCAACGTCCTGACTTTC.

This chain joins TRBV11-2 and TRBJ1-3; D gene unclear. CDR3 length equals 14 residues. Germline lookup yields CDR1 SGHAT and CDR2 FQNNGV. With 2 bases removed from V and 7 bases from J, the gap between germline ends came to 12 bases. This CDR3 is CASSLWPNWNTIYF. The CDR3 region has the DNA TGTGCCAGCAGCTTATGGCCAAATTGGAACACCATATATTTT.

V is TRBV15 and J is TRBJ2-2; tentative D call: TRBD1 (6 bases). Germline V gives CDR1 LNHNV, CDR2 YYDKDF (reference sequence). Trimming removed 5 bases from V and 7 bases from J, with 14 bases in between. This CDR3 is built from 14 residues. CDR3 DNA: TGTGCCACCAGCGGGAAATGGGGGCGCGGGGAGCTGTTTTTT. As protein: CATSGKWGRGELFF.

The chain combines TRBV11-2 with TRBJ2-5; possibly TRBD1 for D (6 bases). V lost 3 bases and J lost 1, with 21 bases in between. The CDR3 runs 18 residues. The germline V gene has CDR1 SGHAT and CDR2 FQNNGV. The CDR3 DNA follows: TGTGCCAGCAGCTTCACTGGGGGCTTCGGCCCTTCCCAAGAGACCCAGTACTTC. Encoded protein: CASSFTGGFGPSQETQYF.

The V gene is TRBV5-1, the J gene TRBJ1-1; 7 bases align to TRBD1. The CDR3 totals 16 residues. After removal of 6 bases from V and 6 bases from J, the junction contained 17 bases not matched to a gene. Germline V gives CDR1 SGHRS, CDR2 YFSETQ. The CDR3 loop reads CASTRREGANVPEAFF. CDR3 bases: TGCGCCAGCACCCGGAGAGAGGGGGCGAATGTCCCTGAAGCTTTCTTT.

V usage is TRBV4-3 and J usage is TRBJ2-1; TRBD1 agrees at 11 bases. Losses at the gene ends were 1 base for V and 3 bases for J; bases not matched to a gene: 8. Germline-derived CDR1 and CDR2 are LGHNA and YSLEER. This CDR3 region has 18 residues. The CDR3 DNA follows: TGCGCCAGCAGCCAAGCGGGACCGGACAGGGGGCTCTACAATGAGCAGTTCTTC. Protein product: CASSQAGPDRGLYNEQFF.

This chain links TRBV7-8 with TRBJ1-6, with 11 bases matching TRBD1. Looked up from germline, CDR1 is SGHVS and CDR2 is FQNEAQ. This CDR3 spans 15 amino acids. Trimming cost V 5 bases and J 7 bases; bases outside gene matches: 4. In DNA form, the CDR3 reads TGTGCCAGCAGCCTTGGACAGGGGGCGAATTCACCCCTCCACTTT. This encodes CASSLGQGANSPLHF.

The gene calls are TRBV11-2 and TRBJ1-1; D uncertain. This CDR3 region has 18 residues. In germline, CDR1 is SGHAT, CDR2 FQNNGV. Trimming removed 1 base from V and 1 base from J, with 19 bases in between. The CDR3 sequence: CASSLAGRLGVRNTEAFF. The CDR3 bases are TGTGCCAGCAGCTTAGCGGGGAGGCTAGGTGTGAGGAACACTGAAGCTTTCTTT.

The chain employs TRBV20-1 and TRBJ2-1; TRBD2 aligns across 11 bases. This CDR3 contains 14 residues. Germline assignment: CDR1 DFQATT and CDR2 SNEGSKA (reference sequence). V was clipped by 3 bases and J by 9 bases; unmatched bases: 7. This chain's CDR3 is CSASILAGAVEQFF. DNA for the CDR3: TGCAGTGCTAGTATACTAGCGGGGGCTGTTGAGCAGTTCTTC.

This chain connects TRBV2 to TRBJ2-3; 8 bases are a match to TRBD2. The CDR3 contains 14 residues. The trim removed 4 bases at V and 7 bases at J, leaving 7 bases unmatched. Germline V CDR1 and CDR2: SNHLY, FYNNEI. The CDR3 DNA reads as TGTGCCAGCAGTGCAAGCAGCGGGAGTTATACGCAGTATTTT. It encodes CASSASSGSYTQYF.

The rearrangement joins TRBV4-1 to TRBJ2-1, with D maybe TRBD1 (5 bases). V was pared by 3 bases and J by 14 bases, with 23 bases between. The CDR3 contains 15 residues. Germline V CDR1 and CDR2: MGHRA, YSYEKL. The CDR3 nucleotides read TGCGCCAGCAGCCAGGGTTTAGTAGGGGTCGGAGAGGAGTTCTTC. Translated, it gives CASSQGLVGVGEEFF.

CDR3 protein: CAWRSRDRGYEQYF. Here the CDR3 DNA reads TGTGCCTGGAGATCTCGAGACAGGGGCTACGAGCAGTACTTC. The chain is built from TRBV30 and TRBJ2-7, with TRBD1 identical over 8 bases. The CDR3 has 14 amino acids. V lost 3 bases, J lost 3 bases, and 7 bases stayed unmatched. CDR1 is GTSNPN and CDR2 is SVGIG in the germline V gene (reference sequence).

The chain has TRBV20-1 and TRBJ2-7, with TRBD1 matching over 8 bases. Per the germline V gene, CDR1 is DFQATT and CDR2 is SNEGSKA (reference sequence). With V trimmed by 3 bases and J by 3 bases, 4 bases remained unmatched. The CDR3 loop spans 13 amino acids. CDR3 sequence reads: CSASKDRVYEQYF. DNA for the CDR3: TGCAGTGCTAGTAAGGACAGGGTCTACGAGCAGTACTTC.

A few counts support this clone. The genes are TRBV19 and TRBJ2-2; 11 bases are a match to TRBD2. The CDR3 totals 16 residues. The V gene end was trimmed by 4 bases and the J gene end by 7 bases; junction bases not matched to a gene: 8. CDR1 and CDR2 from the germline V gene are LNHDA and SQIVND (reference sequence). CDR3 bases: TGTGCCAGTAGTACCTCTAGCGGGGGGACTGGCGGGGAGCTGTTTTTT. This encodes CASSTSSGGTGGELFF.

The chain combines TRBV19 with TRBJ2-4; possibly TRBD2 for D (5 bases). The V end was cut by 3 bases, the J end by 2 bases, with 11 bases between. Germline V gives CDR1 LNHDA, CDR2 SQIVND (reference sequence). The CDR3 spans 15 residues. As DNA, the CDR3 is TGTGCCAGTAGTATTCGACGGGGTCCCAAAAACATTCAGTACTTC. Its protein is CASSIRRGPKNIQYF.

Concerning this clone: The junction departs from the called germline gene at one end, perhaps through a read error. The rearrangement uses TRBV3-1 (or the pseudogene TRBV3-2) and TRBJ1-4; maybe TRBD1 (6 bases). The CDR3 is 12 amino acids. Per the germline V gene, CDR1 is LGHDT and CDR2 is YNNKEL (reference sequence). For the CDR3, the DNA is TGTGCCAGCAGCCAAGATGGGAGGGGGGGATCTTTT. It yields the protein CASSQDGRGGSF.

The gene calls are TRBV19 and TRBJ1-6, with 8 positions matching TRBD1. Germline values: CDR1 LNHDA, CDR2 SQIVND (reference sequence). V shed 3 bases, J shed 10 bases, and the junction held 8 bases outside the gene matches. This CDR3 is built from 15 residues. CDR3 in amino acids: CASSIGGTGGSPLHF. The DNA for the CDR3 is TGTGCCAGTAGTATTGGAGGGACAGGTGGATCACCCCTCCACTTT.

The rearrangement uses TRBV19 and TRBJ1-1; D not resolved. The V gene's germline CDR1 is LNHDA and CDR2 SQIVND (reference sequence). Trimming removed 3 bases from V and 4 bases from J, with 9 bases in between. CDR3 length: 13 residues. The DNA for the CDR3 is TGTGCCAGTAGTATGCGGGGAATCACTGAAGCTTTCTTT. It translates to CASSMRGITEAFF.

The chain combines TRBV4-1 with TRBJ1-1; no definite D call. V was shortened by 0 bases and J by 3 bases, with 14 bases between the two germline ends. Germline assignment: CDR1 MGHRA and CDR2 YSYEKL. This CDR3 has 16 amino acids. The CDR3, as DNA: TGCGCCAGCAGCCAAGATCCACGGGTTACGGACACTGAAGCTTTCTTT. This sequence encodes CASSQDPRVTDTEAFF.

The CDR3 nucleotides read TGTGCCAGCAGACAGGGCAGGGACGAGCAGTACTTC. Its translation: CASRQGRDEQYF. The chain joins TRBV6-5 to TRBJ2-7, with TRBD1 as a possible D gene (6 bases). Trimming left V 6 bases short and J 5 bases short, with 11 bases between. This CDR3 comprises 12 residues. CDR1 is MNHEY, CDR2 SVGAGI, per germline.

This chain links TRBV29-1 with TRBJ1-1; 8 positions match TRBD1. Germline CDR1 is SQVTM and CDR2 is ANQGSEA. This CDR3 contains 14 residues. V dropped 1 base and J dropped 6; count of bases not matched to a gene: 7. CDR3 nucleotide sequence: TGCAGCGTTGAAGTAATGGGACAGGTCTCTGAAGCTTTCTTT. Its protein is CSVEVMGQVSEAFF.